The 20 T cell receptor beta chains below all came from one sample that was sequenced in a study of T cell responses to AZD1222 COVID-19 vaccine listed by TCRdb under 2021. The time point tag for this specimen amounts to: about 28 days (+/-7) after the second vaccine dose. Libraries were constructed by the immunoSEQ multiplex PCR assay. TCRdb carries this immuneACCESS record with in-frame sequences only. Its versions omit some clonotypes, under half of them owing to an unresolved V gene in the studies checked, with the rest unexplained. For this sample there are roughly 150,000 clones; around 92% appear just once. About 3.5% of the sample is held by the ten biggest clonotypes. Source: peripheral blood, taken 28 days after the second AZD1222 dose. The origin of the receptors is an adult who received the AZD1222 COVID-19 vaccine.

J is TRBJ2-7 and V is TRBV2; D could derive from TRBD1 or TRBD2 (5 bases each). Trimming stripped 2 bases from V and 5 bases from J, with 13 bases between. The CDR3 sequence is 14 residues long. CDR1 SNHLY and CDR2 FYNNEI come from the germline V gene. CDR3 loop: CASSERSRENEQYF. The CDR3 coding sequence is TGTGCCAGCAGTGAAAGAAGCAGGGAGAACGAGCAGTACTTC.

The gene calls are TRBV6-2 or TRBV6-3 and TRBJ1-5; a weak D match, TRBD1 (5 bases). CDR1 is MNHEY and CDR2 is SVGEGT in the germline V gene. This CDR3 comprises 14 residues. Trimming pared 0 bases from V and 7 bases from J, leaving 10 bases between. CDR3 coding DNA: TGTGCCAGCAGTTACTCCGGGGGTGGGCAGCCCCAGCATTTT. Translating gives CASSYSGGGQPQHF.

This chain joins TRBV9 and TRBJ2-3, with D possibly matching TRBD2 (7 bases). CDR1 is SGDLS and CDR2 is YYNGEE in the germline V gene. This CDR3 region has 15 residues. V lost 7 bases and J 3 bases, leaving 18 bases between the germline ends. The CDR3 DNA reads TGTGCCAGCCAACCAGAGGGGGGGAGGACAGATACGCAGTATTTT. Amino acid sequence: CASQPEGGRTDTQYF.

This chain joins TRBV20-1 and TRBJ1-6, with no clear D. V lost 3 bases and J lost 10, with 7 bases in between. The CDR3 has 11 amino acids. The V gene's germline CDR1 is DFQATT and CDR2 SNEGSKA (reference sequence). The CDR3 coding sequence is TGCAGTGCTAGCTCGGGGTCACCCCTCCACTTT. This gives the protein CSASSGSPLHF.

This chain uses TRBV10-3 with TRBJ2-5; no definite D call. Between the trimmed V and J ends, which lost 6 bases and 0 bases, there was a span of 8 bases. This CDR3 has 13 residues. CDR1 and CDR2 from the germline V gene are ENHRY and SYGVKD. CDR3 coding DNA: TGTGCCATCAGCCCCCGGGACCAAGAGACCCAGTACTTC. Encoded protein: CAISPRDQETQYF.

The CDR3 nucleotides are TGCGCCAGCAGCTTGGAAGGGCCTGAGACCTTC. This sequence encodes CASSLEGPETF. V and J are TRBV5-1 and TRBJ1-2; D is ambiguous. This CDR3 comprises 11 residues. Trimming pared 0 bases from V and 14 bases from J, leaving 11 bases between. In germline, CDR1 is SGHRS, CDR2 YFSETQ. The whole variable domain, filled in from reference TRBV5-1 and TRBJ1-2, reads KAGVTQTPRYLIKTRGQQVTLSCSPISGHRSVSWYQQTPGQGLQFLFEYFSETQRNKGNFPGRFSGRQFSNSRSEMNVSTLELGDSALYLCASSLEGPETFGSGTRLTVV.

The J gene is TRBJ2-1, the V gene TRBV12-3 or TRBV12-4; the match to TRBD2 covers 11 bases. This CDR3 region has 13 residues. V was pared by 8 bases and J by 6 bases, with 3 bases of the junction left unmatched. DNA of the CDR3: TGTGCCAGCGGACTAGCGGGTAGCAATGAGCAGTTCTTC. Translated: CASGLAGSNEQFF.

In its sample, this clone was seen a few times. The CDR3 protein is CASSSLQVHIYGYTF. In DNA, the CDR3 is TGTGCCAGCAGCTCCTTACAGGTCCACATCTATGGCTACACCTTC. The rearrangement uses TRBV5-4 and TRBJ1-2; D is possibly TRBD1 (5 bases). The germline V and J ends were trimmed by 3 bases and 4 bases, with 16 bases remaining between them. CDR1 is SGHNT and CDR2 is YYREEE in the germline V gene (reference sequence). This CDR3 is built from 15 residues.

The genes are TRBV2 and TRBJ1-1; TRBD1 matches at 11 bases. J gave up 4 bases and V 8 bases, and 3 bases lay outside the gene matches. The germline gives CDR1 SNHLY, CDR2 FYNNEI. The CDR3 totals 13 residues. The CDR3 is CASGQGASTEAFF. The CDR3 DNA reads TGTGCCAGCGGACAGGGGGCGAGCACTGAAGCTTTCTTT. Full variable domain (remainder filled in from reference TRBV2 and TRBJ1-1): EPEVTQTPSHQVTQMGQEVILRCVPISNHLYFYWYRQILGQKVEFLVSFYNNEISEKSEIFDDQFSVERPDGSNFTLKIRSTKLEDSAMYFCASGQGASTEAFFGQGTRLTVV.

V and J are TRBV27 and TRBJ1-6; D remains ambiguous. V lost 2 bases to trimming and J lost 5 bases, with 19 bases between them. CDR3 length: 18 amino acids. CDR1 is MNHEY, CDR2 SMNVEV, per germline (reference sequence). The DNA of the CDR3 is TGTGCCAGCAGTTTAAGTTTTCCGAGAAACCTGAATAATTCACCCCTCCACTTT. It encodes CASSLSFPRNLNNSPLHF.

In nucleotides, the CDR3 is TGCAGCGTTGAAGCCACTAGCGGCCGAACCTACGAGCAGTACTTC. The encoded protein is CSVEATSGRTYEQYF. The chain joins TRBV29-1 to TRBJ2-7; 8 bases line up with TRBD2. Germline V gene lookup returns CDR1 SQVTM and CDR2 ANQGSEA. J was trimmed by 2 bases and V by 1 base; bases with no gene match: 7. The CDR3 is made up of 15 amino acids.

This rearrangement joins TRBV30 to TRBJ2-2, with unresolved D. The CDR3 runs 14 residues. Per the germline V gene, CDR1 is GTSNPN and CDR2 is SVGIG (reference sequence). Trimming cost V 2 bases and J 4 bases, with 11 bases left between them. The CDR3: CAWSLGVSTGELFF. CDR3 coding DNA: TGTGCCTGGAGTCTAGGAGTCAGCACCGGGGAGCTGTTTTTT. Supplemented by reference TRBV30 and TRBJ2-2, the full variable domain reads SQTIHQWPATLVQPVGSPLSLECTVEGTSNPNLYWYRQAAGRGLQLLFYSVGIGQISSEVPQNLSASRPQDRQFILSSKKLLLSDSGFYLCAWSLGVSTGELFFGEGSRLTVL.

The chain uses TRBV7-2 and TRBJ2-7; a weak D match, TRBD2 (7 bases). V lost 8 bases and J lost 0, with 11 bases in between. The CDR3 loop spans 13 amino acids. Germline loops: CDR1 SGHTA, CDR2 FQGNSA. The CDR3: CASGGASSYEQYF. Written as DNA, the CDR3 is TGTGCCAGCGGGGGGGCCAGCTCCTACGAGCAGTACTTC.

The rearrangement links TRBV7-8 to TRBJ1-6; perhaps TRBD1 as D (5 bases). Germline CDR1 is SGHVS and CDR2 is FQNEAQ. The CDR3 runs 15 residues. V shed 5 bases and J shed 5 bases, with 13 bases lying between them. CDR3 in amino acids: CASSPPGTNNSPLHF. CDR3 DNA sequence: TGTGCCAGCAGCCCCCCGGGGACCAATAATTCACCCCTCCACTTT.

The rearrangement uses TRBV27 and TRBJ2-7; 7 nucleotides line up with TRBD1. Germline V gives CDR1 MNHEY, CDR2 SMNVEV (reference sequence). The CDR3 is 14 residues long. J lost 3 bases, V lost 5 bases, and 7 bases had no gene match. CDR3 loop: CASSPGQERYEQYF. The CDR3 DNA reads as TGTGCCAGCAGTCCCGGACAGGAGCGCTACGAGCAGTACTTC.

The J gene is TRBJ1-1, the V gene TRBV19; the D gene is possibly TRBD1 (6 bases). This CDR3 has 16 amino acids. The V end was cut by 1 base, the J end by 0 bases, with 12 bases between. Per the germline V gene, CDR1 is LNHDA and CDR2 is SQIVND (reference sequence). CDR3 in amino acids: CASSIGGGPMNTEAFF. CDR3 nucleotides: TGTGCCAGTAGTATAGGAGGGGGGCCAATGAACACTGAAGCTTTCTTT.

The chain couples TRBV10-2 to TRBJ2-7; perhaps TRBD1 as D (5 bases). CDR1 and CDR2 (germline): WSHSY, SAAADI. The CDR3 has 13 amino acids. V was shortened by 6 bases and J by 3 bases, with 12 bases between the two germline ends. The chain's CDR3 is CASRGDRFYEQYF. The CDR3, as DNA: TGCGCCAGCAGAGGTGACAGATTCTACGAGCAGTACTTC.

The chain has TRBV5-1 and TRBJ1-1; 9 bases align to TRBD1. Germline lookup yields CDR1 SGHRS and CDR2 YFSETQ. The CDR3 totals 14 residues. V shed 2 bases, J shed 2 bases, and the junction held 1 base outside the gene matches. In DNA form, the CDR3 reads TGCGCCAGCAGCTTCACAGGGGGCAACACTGAAGCTTTCTTT. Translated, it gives CASSFTGGNTEAFF.

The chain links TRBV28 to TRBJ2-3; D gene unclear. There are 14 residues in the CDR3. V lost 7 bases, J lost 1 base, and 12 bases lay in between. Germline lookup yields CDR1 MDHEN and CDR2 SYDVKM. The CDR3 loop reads CASTTPGRTDTQYF. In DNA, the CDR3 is TGTGCCAGCACGACCCCCGGGCGCACAGATACGCAGTATTTT.

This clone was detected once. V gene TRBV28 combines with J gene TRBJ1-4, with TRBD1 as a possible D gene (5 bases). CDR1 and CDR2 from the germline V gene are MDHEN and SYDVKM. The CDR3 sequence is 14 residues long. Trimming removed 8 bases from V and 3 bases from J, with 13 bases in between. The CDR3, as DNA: TGTGCCAGCCGGGGGGGATCCGCTAATGAAAAACTGTTTTTT. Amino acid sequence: CASRGGSANEKLFF.